What follows describes a single T cell receptor (beta chain). Its antigen remains unidentified. No much larger clone exists at a distance of one base, and base qualities are not known. V loses 4 bases at its end and J loses 9 bases; junction bases beyond the gene matches: 9. The CDR3 covers 15 residues, taking in both the cysteine and the phenylalanine. Only the CDR3 DNA stays, 45 bases, in frame from base 1. From the germline V gene, CDR1 is KGHSH and CDR2 is LQKENI. The data were obtained in a study of blood T cell repertoires in COVID-19 (dated by TCRdb to the early 2020s). Some background on the complete study: Samples from collaborators originated in the United States, Italy and Spain and spanned both the acute and convalescent phases of COVID-19. The prospective study material was composed of cDNA or gDNA derived from T cells, B-cell-depleted T cells, or PBMCs. The dataset comprised deeply sampled blood TCRbeta repertoires from subjects exposed to, actively infected with, or recovered from COVID-19. A freely available public database, intended as a resource for researchers studying the immune response to SARS-CoV-2, is where the repertoires were released. The samples were drawn from the first 160 participants of the ongoing ImmuneRACE study and from 1,254 subjects provided by 6 global collaborators. Nearly every sample came with metadata listing a de-identified subject ID, COVID-19 status, age in years and sex. HLA class I and class II types, where available, came from metadata supplied by the sample provider rather than from assay-based typing. The paper as a whole reports these results and caveats: How much clinical and demographic metadata was included differed by source and by participant, and the metadata was provided uncurated.

TCRbeta CDR3 regions were amplified from genomic DNA by means of the immunoSEQ Assay, a bias-controlled multiplex PCR. In the paper's pipeline: Nucleated cell counts per sample were estimated from amplification of reference gene primers within the assay. To quantify the absolute abundance of each unique TCRbeta CDR3 rearrangement, sequence reads were collapsed and filtered. For each sample, productive Simpson clonality was calculated as the square root of Simpson's diversity index over productive rearrangements. TCRdb carries this immuneACCESS record with in-frame sequences only. Its versions omit some clonotypes, under half of them owing to an unresolved V gene in the studies checked, with the rest unexplained. That table supplies the V and J calls and clone size; D and trimming were determined from the DNA. Present in this sample are over 200,000 clones, around 86% of which were seen just once. About 2% of the sample lies in the top ten.

Another Seattle source contributed samples from volunteer blood donors who had recovered from COVID-19. Collaborating institutions collected whole blood in K2EDTA tubes following their own protocols. For TCRbeta analysis, collaborators shipped samples as frozen whole blood, isolated PBMCs, or DNA extracted from either of those sample types. Sequences were obtained from peripheral blood. The receptor was derived from a man aged 25 to 40 who had recovered from COVID-19. Recombination linked TRBV18 to TRBJ1-6, and TRBD1 aligns with 7 junction nucleotides. The CDR3 reads as follows: CASSLAGTEGSPLHF. Here is the DNA: TGTGCCAGCTCACTCGCCGGGACAGAAGGTTCACCCCTCCACTTT. With the portions outside the CDR3 filled from the reference TRBV18 and TRBJ1-6 genes, the complete variable region becomes NAGVMQNPRHLVRRRGQEARLRCSPMKGHSHVYWYRQLPEEGLKFMVYLQKENIIDESGMPKERFSAEFPKEGPSILRIQQVVRGDSAAYFCASSLAGTEGSPLHFGNGTRLTVT.